The entry that follows covers one T cell receptor delta chain sequence. This may be a read error: a much more frequent sequence differs by one nucleotide. Other nucleotide sequences from this sample produce the same CDR3. The data stem from a study of gamma-delta chains in newborns, infants, children. Study background: Innate gammadelta T cells reportedly expand polyclonally right after birth, driven by microbial exposure, per the title.

TCRdb made new clone calls on the reads using CATT. The sample holds 8,500 to 10,000 delta-chain clones, 22% seen once. Per the germline V gene, CDR1 is GEAIGNYY and CDR2 is EKD. The length of the CDR3 is 22 residues. The V gene end was trimmed by 2 bases and the J gene end by 0 bases; junction bases not matched to a gene: 25. Sample: blood. V gene TRDV2 combines with J gene TRDJ1; TRDD3 agrees at 8 bases. The source is a child who was a newborn, infant or young child, either healthy, febrile or measles-vaccinated (not recorded which). CDR3 amino acids: CACDILNSLYWGPELYTDKLIF. CDR3 nucleotides: TGTGCCTGTGACATACTCAACTCTTTGTACTGGGGGCCCGAATTGTACACCGATAAACTCATCTTT.